This T cell receptor (beta chain) comes out of a study of T cell clonality in common variable immunodeficiency. Overall study results and limits: T cell subpopulation sequencing would be needed to explain CVID clonality. CVID subjects shared fewer TCRbeta clones than healthy controls did. Compared with healthy controls, CVID subjects showed increased TCRbeta clonality, mostly in about a third.

This clone showed up many times. Its antigen remains unidentified. Sequencing used immunoSEQ multiplex PCR; TCRdb keeps in-frame clones, though not all of them. The sample gives fewer than 75,000 clones, none seen only once, and the top ten clones hold 1.7%. The sample comprised peripheral blood mononuclear cells. This TCR came from a person between 18 and 70 years old in good health.

CDR3 sequence reads: CASSLPPGQGPDYGYTF. The sequenced part of the CDR3 DNA is TGCGCCAGCAGCTTACCCCCGGGACAGGGACCCGACTATGGC. The chain carries TRBV5-1 and TRBJ1-2; 9 nucleotides agree with TRBD1. The read halts 3 residues ahead of the CDR3 end, with the missing end drawn from the germline J gene. Trimming took 2 bases from V and 3 from J; bases not matched to a gene: 11. This CDR3 contains 17 residues. Germline V gene data show CDR1 as SGHRS and CDR2 as YFSETQ. The variable domain in full, with the rest retrieved from reference TRBV5-1 and TRBJ1-2, is KAGVTQTPRYLIKTRGQQVTLSCSPISGHRSVSWYQQTPGQGLQFLFEYFSETQRNKGNFPGRFSGRQFSNSRSEMNVSTLELGDSALYLCASSLPPGQGPDYGYTFGSGTRLTVV.